This T cell receptor (beta chain) emerged from a study of cytomegalovirus exposure and HLA in healthy donors. Whole-study results and caveats: The sole available immune exposure information was CMV serostatus.

Primers for the PCR totalled 60 Vbeta and 13 Jbeta. Method: immunoSEQ multiplex PCR; TCRdb's copy keeps in-frame clones and lacks some. Altogether about 170,000 clones are present, about 62% being singletons, with the ten largest covering around 2.9%. CDR3 size: 15 residues. Trimming took 4 bases from V and 9 from J, leaving 18 bases between them. The germline V gene encodes CDR1 MRHNA and CDR2 SNTAGT. A remark on this clone: Antigen: not known.

Material for sequencing was PBMCs. The chain carries TRBV6-4 and TRBJ1-4; D is undetermined. The clonotype comes from a man aged 40-50 years in good health and CMV-seronegative. The CDR3 region is CASSALPGHTQKLFF. The CDR3, as DNA: TGTGCCAGCAGTGCCTTACCGGGTCACACGCAAAAACTGTTTTTT.